This is a list of T cell receptor beta chains from one sample in a study of blood T cells in healthy people across ages. TCRdb processed the 5' RACE reads anew with MiXCR; each CDR3 protein has one entry. The data hold 500,000 to 650,000 distinct CDR3 sequences, with around a quarter observed a single time. In addition, the sample was reused for a study of T cells of mothers and their children.

Sequences were obtained from blood. Receptors were obtained from a boy between 2 and 10 years old in good health. The CDR3 runs from the conserved cysteine through the conserved F or W. Fields, in order: clone size, J gene, D gene, V gene, CDR3 protein, CDR3 DNA. D genes are given only for firm matches. Clone size is shown for a subset of rows, as once, few, many or a class of expanded clone.

NA,TRBJ1-1,TRBD1,TRBV5-5,CASSLETGGFTEAFF,TGTGCCAGCAGCTTAGAGACAGGGGGCTTTACTGAAGCTTTCTTT
few,TRBJ2-7,NA,TRBV12-3/TRBV12-4,CASSRATYSYEQYF,TGTGCCAGCAGTCGAGCGACTTACTCCTACGAGCAGTACTTC
few,TRBJ2-7,TRBD2,TRBV20-1,CSARDPQRESYEQYF,TGCAGTGCTAGAGATCCCCAGCGGGAGTCCTACGAGCAGTACTTC
NA,TRBJ2-1,TRBD2,TRBV5-6,CASSWTSGSSSYNEQFF,TGTGCCAGCAGCTGGACTAGCGGGAGTAGCTCCTACAATGAGCAGTTCTTC
NA,TRBJ2-7,NA,TRBV6-2/TRBV6-3,CASSWPRREQYF,TGTGCCAGCAGTTGGCCTAGGAGGGAGCAGTACTTC
NA,TRBJ2-3,TRBD2,TRBV4-2,CASSHPSGEDTQYF,TGTGCCAGCAGCCACCCTAGCGGGGAAGATACGCAGTATTTT
NA,TRBJ2-7,NA,TRBV27,CASSSGPMGYEQYF,TGTGCCAGCAGTTCCGGGCCTATGGGCTACGAGCAGTACTTC
NA,TRBJ1-3,NA,TRBV20-1,CSAPIPSGNTIYF,TGCAGTGCACCTATCCCCTCTGGAAACACCATATATTTT
NA,TRBJ2-5,NA,TRBV5-6,CASSPRLGSGETQYF,TGTGCCAGCAGCCCTCGACTAGGTTCTGGGGAGACCCAGTACTTC
few,TRBJ2-3,TRBD2,TRBV28,CASSGLAEPTDTQYF,TGTGCCAGCAGTGGACTAGCGGAACCCACAGATACGCAGTATTTT
NA,TRBJ2-7,NA,TRBV7-6,CASSLEGAEQYF,TGTGCCAGCAGCTTAGAGGGAGCCGAGCAGTACTTC
NA,TRBJ2-3,NA,TRBV12-3/TRBV12-4,CASSLGRDAQYF,TGTGCCAGCAGTTTAGGACGAGATGCGCAGTATTTT
NA,TRBJ2-7,TRBD2,TRBV7-8,CASSPAGGRSSYEQYF,TGTGCCAGCAGCCCCGCTGGCGGGAGGAGCTCCTACGAGCAGTACTTC
NA,TRBJ2-4,NA,TRBV29-1,CSVEGLNKNIQYF,TGCAGCGTTGAAGGCTTGAACAAAAACATTCAGTACTTC
few,TRBJ1-2,NA,TRBV5-1,CASSAGTSYGYTF,TGCGCCAGCAGCGCCGGGACTTCCTATGGCTACACCTTC
NA,TRBJ2-1,NA,TRBV30,CAWKGGGENEQFF,TGTGCCTGGAAGGGCGGAGGAGAGAATGAGCAGTTCTTC
NA,TRBJ1-2,TRBD1,TRBV5-1,CASSLAGTVGYGYTF,TGCGCCAGCAGCTTGGCCGGGACAGTGGGCTATGGCTACACCTTC
few,TRBJ2-5,NA,TRBV12-3/TRBV12-4,CASSFSRTFVETQYF,TGTGCCAGCAGTTTTTCACGGACATTTGTGGAGACCCAGTACTTC
many,TRBJ2-1,TRBD2,TRBV7-9,CASSPSGSNYNEQFF,TGTGCCAGCAGCCCTAGCGGGAGTAACTACAATGAGCAGTTCTTC
NA,TRBJ2-1,NA,TRBV19,CASSMDPGSNEQFF,TGTGCCAGTAGTATGGATCCAGGGTCTAATGAGCAGTTCTTC
many,TRBJ1-2,NA,TRBV9,CASSVGTNYGYTF,TGTGCCAGCAGCGTAGGGACAAACTATGGCTACACCTTC
NA,TRBJ2-5,TRBD2,TRBV7-9,CASSRLAGLQETQYF,TGTGCCAGCTCGCGACTAGCGGGTTTACAAGAGACCCAGTACTTC
few,TRBJ2-1,NA,TRBV29-1,CSVDYAGWGEQFF,TGCAGCGTTGACTACGCGGGGTGGGGCGAGCAGTTCTTC
once,TRBJ2-5,TRBD2,TRBV7-2,CASSFDLAGVPFF,TGTGCCAGCAGCTTTGATCTAGCGGGCGTTCCCTTCTTC
NA,TRBJ2-7,NA,TRBV18,CASSPISLSYEQYF,TGTGCCAGCTCACCTATCAGTCTGTCCTACGAGCAGTACTTC
NA,TRBJ2-2,NA,TRBV4-1,CASSQESGANTGELFF,TGCGCCAGCAGCCAAGAGTCAGGGGCGAACACCGGGGAGCTGTTTTTT
NA,TRBJ2-7,TRBD2,TRBV20-1,CSAFSSSGFEQYF,TGCAGTGCTTTTAGCTCTAGCGGTTTCGAGCAGTACTTC
NA,TRBJ2-5,TRBD1,TRBV5-1,CASSLSGQGLETQYF,TGCGCCAGCAGCTTAAGTGGACAGGGGTTGGAGACCCAGTACTTC
NA,TRBJ2-7,TRBD1,TRBV15,CATSRLQGIDEQYF,TGTGCCACCAGTCGCCTACAGGGGATTGACGAGCAGTACTTC
few,TRBJ2-4,NA,TRBV6-5,CASSFTEKDIQYF,TGTGCCAGCAGTTTCACGGAAAAGGACATTCAGTACTTC
NA,TRBJ2-1,TRBD2,TRBV29-1,CSVSPLAGGFANEQFF,TGCAGCGTTTCCCCCTTGGCGGGGGGCTTTGCGAATGAGCAGTTCTTC